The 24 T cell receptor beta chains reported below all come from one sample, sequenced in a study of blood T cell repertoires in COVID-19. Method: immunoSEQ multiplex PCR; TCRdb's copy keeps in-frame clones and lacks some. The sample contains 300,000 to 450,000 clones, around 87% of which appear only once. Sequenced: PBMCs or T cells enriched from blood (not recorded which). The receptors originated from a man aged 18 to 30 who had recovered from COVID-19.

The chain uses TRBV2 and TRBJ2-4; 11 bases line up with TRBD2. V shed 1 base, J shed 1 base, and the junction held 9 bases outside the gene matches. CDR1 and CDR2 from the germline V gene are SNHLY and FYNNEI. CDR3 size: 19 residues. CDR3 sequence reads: CASSEVAGGWGLAKNIQYF. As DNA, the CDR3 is TGTGCCAGCAGTGAAGTAGCGGGAGGGTGGGGGTTGGCCAAAAACATTCAGTACTTC.

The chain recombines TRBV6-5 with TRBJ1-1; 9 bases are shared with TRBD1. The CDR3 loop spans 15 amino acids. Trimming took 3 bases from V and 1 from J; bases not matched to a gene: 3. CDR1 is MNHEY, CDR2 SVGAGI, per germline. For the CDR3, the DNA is TGTGCCAGCAGTTATATGGGACAGGGGAACACTGAAGCTTTCTTT. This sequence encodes CASSYMGQGNTEAFF.

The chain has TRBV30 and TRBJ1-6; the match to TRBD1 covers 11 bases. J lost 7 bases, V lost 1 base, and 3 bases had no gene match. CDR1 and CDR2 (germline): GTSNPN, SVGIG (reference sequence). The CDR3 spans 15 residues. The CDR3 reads CAWSEGTGGNSPLHF. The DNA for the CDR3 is TGTGCCTGGAGTGAGGGGACAGGGGGAAATTCACCCCTCCACTTT.

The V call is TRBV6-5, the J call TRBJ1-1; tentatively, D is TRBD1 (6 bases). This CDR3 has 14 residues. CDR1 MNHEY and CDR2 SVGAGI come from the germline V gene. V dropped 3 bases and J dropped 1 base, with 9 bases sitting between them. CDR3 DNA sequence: TGTGCCAGCAGTTATCACAGGGCGAACACTGAAGCTTTCTTT. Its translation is CASSYHRANTEAFF.

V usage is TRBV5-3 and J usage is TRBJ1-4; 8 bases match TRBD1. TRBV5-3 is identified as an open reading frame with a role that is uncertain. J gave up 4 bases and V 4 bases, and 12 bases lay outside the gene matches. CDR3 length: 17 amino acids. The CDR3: CARSLPGQGRLNEKLFF. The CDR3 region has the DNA TGTGCCAGAAGCCTACCCGGACAGGGCAGACTTAATGAAAAACTGTTTTTT.

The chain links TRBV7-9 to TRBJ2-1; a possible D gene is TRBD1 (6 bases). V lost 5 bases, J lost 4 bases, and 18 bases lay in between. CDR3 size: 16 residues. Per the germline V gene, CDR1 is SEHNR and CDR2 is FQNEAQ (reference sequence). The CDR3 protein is CASSPYSGALYNEQFF. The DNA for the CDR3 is TGTGCCAGCAGCCCTTACTCAGGGGCCCTTTACAATGAGCAGTTCTTC.

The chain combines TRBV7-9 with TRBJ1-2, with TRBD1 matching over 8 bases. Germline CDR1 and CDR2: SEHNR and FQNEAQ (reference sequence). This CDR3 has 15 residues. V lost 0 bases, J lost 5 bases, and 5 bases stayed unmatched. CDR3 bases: TGTGCCAGCAGCTTAGCGGACAGGGAAGGTTATGGCTACACCTTC. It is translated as CASSLADREGYGYTF.

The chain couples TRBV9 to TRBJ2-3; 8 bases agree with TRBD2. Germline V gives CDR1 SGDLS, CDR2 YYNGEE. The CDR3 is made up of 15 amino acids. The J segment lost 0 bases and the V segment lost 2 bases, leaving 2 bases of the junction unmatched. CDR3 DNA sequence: TGTGCCAGCAGCGTCGGGGGGGCGAGCACAGATACGCAGTATTTT. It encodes CASSVGGASTDTQYF. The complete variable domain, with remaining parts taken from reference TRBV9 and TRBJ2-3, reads DSGVTQTPKHLITATGQRVTLRCSPRSGDLSVYWYQQSLDQGLQFLIQYYNGEERAKGNILERFSAQQFPDLHSELNLSSLELGDSALYFCASSVGGASTDTQYFGPGTRLTVL.

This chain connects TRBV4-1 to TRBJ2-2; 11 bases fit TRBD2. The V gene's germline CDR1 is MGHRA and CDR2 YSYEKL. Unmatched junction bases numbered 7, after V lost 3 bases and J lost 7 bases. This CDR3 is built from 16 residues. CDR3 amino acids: CASSQPSGGTDGELFF. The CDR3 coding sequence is TGCGCCAGCAGCCAGCCTAGCGGGGGGACCGACGGGGAGCTGTTTTTT.

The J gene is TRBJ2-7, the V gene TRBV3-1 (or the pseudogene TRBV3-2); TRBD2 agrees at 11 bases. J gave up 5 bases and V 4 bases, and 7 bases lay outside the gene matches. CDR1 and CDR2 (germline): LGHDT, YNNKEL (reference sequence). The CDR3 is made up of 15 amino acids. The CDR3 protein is CASSPTSGSRDEQYF. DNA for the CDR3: TGTGCCAGCAGCCCTACTAGCGGGAGCAGGGACGAGCAGTACTTC.

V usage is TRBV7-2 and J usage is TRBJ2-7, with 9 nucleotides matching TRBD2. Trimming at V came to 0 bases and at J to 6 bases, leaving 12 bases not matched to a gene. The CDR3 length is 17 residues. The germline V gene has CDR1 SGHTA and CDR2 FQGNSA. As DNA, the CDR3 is TGTGCCAGCAGCTTAGCAATTCTGCGGGAGGGCCGTGGCGAGCAGTACTTC. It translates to CASSLAILREGRGEQYF.

This chain's CDR3 is CASSWTNNEQFF. The CDR3 nucleotides are TGTGCCAGCAGCTGGACAAACAATGAGCAGTTCTTC. This chain uses TRBV5-4 with TRBJ2-1; possible D gene TRBD1, 5 bases. The ends were cut back, 3 bases at V and 5 bases at J, with 6 bases in the middle. This CDR3 is 12 amino acids long. Per germline, CDR1 SGHNT and CDR2 YYREEE (reference sequence).

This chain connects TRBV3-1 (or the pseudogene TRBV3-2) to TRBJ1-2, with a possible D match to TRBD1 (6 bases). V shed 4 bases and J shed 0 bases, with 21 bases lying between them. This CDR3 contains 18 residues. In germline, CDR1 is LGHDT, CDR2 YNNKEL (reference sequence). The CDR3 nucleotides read TGTGCCAGCAGCCCCATGCATTTAAGGGGGGGCTCTAACTATGGCTACACCTTC. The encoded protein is CASSPMHLRGGSNYGYTF.

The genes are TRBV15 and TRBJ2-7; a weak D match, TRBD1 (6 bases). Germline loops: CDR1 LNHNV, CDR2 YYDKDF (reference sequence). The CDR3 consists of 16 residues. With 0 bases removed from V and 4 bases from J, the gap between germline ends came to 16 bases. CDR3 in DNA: TGTGCCACCAGCAGAGATTGGCCAGGGGACAAATACGAGCAGTACTTC. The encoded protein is CATSRDWPGDKYEQYF.

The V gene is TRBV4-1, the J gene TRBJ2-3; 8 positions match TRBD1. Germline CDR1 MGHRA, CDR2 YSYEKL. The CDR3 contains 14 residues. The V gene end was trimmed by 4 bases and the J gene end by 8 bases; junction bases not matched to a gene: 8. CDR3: CASSPTGVDVTQYF. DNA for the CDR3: TGCGCCAGCAGCCCGACAGGGGTAGATGTTACGCAGTATTTT.

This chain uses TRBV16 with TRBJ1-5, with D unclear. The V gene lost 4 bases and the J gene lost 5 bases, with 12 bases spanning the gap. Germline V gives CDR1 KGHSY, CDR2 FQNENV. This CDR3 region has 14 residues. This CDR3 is CASSPDNTYQPQHF. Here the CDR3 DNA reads TGTGCCAGCAGCCCCGACAATACTTATCAGCCCCAGCATTTT.

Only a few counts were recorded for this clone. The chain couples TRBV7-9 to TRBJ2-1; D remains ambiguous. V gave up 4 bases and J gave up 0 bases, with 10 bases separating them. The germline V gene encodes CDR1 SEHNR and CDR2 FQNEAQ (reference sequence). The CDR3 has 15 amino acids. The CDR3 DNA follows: TGTGCCAGCAGCTCCCATTCAGGCTCCTACAATGAGCAGTTCTTC. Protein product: CASSSHSGSYNEQFF.

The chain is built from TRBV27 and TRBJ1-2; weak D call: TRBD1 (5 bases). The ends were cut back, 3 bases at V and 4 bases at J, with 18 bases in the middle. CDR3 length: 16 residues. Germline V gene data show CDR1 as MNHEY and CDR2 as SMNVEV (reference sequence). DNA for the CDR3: TGTGCCAGCAGTTTGGGAGGAGGCGGGGCGGTCTATGGCTACACCTTC. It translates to CASSLGGGGAVYGYTF.

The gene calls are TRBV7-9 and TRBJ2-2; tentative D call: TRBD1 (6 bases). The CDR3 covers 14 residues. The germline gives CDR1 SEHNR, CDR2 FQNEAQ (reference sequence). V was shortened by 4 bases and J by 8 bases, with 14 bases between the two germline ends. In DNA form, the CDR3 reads TGTGCCAGCAGCTCCCAACAGGGCGTGGGGGAGCTGTTTTTT. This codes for CASSSQQGVGELFF. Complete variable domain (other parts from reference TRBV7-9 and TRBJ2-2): DTGVSQNPRHKITKRGQNVTFRCDPISEHNRLYWYRQTLGQGPEFLTYFQNEAQLEKSRLLSDRFSAERPKGSFSTLEIQRTEQGDSAMYLCASSSQQGVGELFFGEGSRLTVL.

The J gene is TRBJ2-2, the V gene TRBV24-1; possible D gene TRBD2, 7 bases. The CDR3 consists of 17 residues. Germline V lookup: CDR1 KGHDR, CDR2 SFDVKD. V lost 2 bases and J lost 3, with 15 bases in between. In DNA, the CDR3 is TGTGCCACCAGTGATTACGGCACAGGGAGGGACACCGGGGAGCTGTTTTTT. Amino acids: CATSDYGTGRDTGELFF.

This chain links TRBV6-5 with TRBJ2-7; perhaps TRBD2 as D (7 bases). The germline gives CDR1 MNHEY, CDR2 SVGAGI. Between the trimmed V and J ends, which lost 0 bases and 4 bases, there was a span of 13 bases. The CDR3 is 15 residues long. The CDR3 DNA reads TGTGCCAGCAGTTACTCATTACAGGGAGGGTACGAGCAGTACTTC. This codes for CASSYSLQGGYEQYF.

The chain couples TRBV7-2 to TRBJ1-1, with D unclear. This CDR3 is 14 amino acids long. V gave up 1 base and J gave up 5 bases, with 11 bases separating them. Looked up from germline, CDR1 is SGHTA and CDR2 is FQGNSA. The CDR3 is CASSLGGPGTEAFF. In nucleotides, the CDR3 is TGTGCCAGCAGCTTAGGCGGGCCGGGGACTGAAGCTTTCTTT.

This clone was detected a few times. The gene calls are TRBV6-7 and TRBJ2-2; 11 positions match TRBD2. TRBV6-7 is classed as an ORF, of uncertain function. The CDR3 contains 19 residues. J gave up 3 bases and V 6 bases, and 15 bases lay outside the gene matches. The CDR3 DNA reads TGTGCCAGCAGACGCATAGCGGGGGGGCATGGTGAGGACACCGGGGAGCTGTTTTTT. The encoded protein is CASRRIAGGHGEDTGELFF.

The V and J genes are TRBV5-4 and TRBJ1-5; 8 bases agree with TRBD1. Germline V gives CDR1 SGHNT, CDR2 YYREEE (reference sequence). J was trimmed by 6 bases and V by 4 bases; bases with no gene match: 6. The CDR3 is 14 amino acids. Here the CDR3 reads CASSQDRARQPQHF. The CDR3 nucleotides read TGTGCCAGCAGCCAGGACAGGGCCCGTCAGCCCCAGCATTTT.